The 15 T cell receptor beta chains below come from one sample, sequenced in a study of cytomegalovirus exposure and HLA in healthy donors. Clones were sequenced by immunoSEQ multiplex PCR, and TCRdb holds only the in-frame ones, with some missing. The sample lists more than 45,000 clones, roughly 90% seen once, with around 2.2% in the top ten. Sequencing used PBMCs. Source of these receptors: a woman aged 25 to 39 in good health and CMV-seronegative.

J is TRBJ2-2 and V is TRBV10-3; tentatively, D is TRBD2 (7 bases). The V and J ends lost 4 bases and 0 bases respectively, with 12 bases between them. The length of the CDR3 is 16 residues. Germline lookup yields CDR1 ENHRY and CDR2 SYGVKD. CDR3 nucleotides: TGTGCCATCAGTGTCCGGGGGGCCGCGAACACCGGGGAGCTGTTTTTT. It is translated as CAISVRGAANTGELFF.

J is TRBJ2-7 and V is TRBV29-1; D uncertain. V lost 5 bases to trimming and J lost 3 bases, with 11 bases between them. This CDR3 is built from 12 residues. Germline values: CDR1 SQVTM, CDR2 ANQGSEA. The CDR3 protein is CSVYDLDYEQYF. The CDR3 DNA reads TGCAGCGTTTATGATTTAGACTACGAGCAGTACTTC.

The gene calls are TRBV4-1 and TRBJ2-1; D is perhaps TRBD2 (5 bases). Germline loops: CDR1 MGHRA, CDR2 YSYEKL. This CDR3 region has 12 residues. The V and J ends lost 1 base and 8 bases respectively, with 6 bases between them. CDR3 DNA: TGCGCCAGCAGCCAAGTCGGGGATGAGCAGTTCTTC. The encoded protein is CASSQVGDEQFF.

The chain couples TRBV14 to TRBJ1-2; 8 nucleotides match TRBD1. The trim removed 3 bases at V and 3 bases at J, leaving 3 bases unmatched. CDR3 length: 14 residues. Germline V gene lookup returns CDR1 SGHDN and CDR2 FVKESK. CDR3 coding DNA: TGTGCCAGCAGCCACCGGACAGGGCACTATGGCTACACCTTC. It translates to CASSHRTGHYGYTF.

The chain links TRBV28 to TRBJ2-3, with 10 bases fitting TRBD2. CDR3 length equals 17 residues. Germline-derived CDR1 and CDR2 are MDHEN and SYDVKM. The J segment lost 5 bases and the V segment lost 4 bases, leaving 12 bases of the junction unmatched. CDR3 residues: CASSSILAGGIGDTQYF. As DNA, the CDR3 is TGTGCCAGCAGTTCCATCTTAGCGGGAGGCATTGGAGATACGCAGTATTTT.

As to this clone: This sample includes further DNA sequences coding for the same CDR3. This chain uses TRBV28 with TRBJ1-1; D unresolved. Germline-derived CDR1 and CDR2 are MDHEN and SYDVKM. V lost 7 bases to trimming and J lost 2 bases, with 17 bases between them. The CDR3 contains 15 residues. The CDR3 bases are TGTGCCAGCATGGTTTGGTTTCAGGAAAACACTGAAGCTTTCTTT. Encoded protein: CASMVWFQENTEAFF.

The gene calls are TRBV14 and TRBJ2-3; D gene unclear. Trimming removed 0 bases from V and 6 bases from J, with 16 bases in between. The V gene's germline CDR1 is SGHDN and CDR2 FVKESK. CDR3 length: 16 residues. The CDR3, as DNA: TGTGCCAGCAGCCAAGAAGCAGGTCGCAGTAAGGATACGCAGTATTTT. Translated, it gives CASSQEAGRSKDTQYF.

The chain has TRBV29-1 and TRBJ1-2; TRBD1 agrees at 10 bases. V lost 5 bases, J lost 4 bases, and 7 bases stayed unmatched. Germline V gene lookup returns CDR1 SQVTM and CDR2 ANQGSEA. The CDR3 consists of 14 residues. In nucleotides, the CDR3 is TGCAGCGTTTCACGACAGGGGGCAAGCTATGGCTACACCTTC. It yields the protein CSVSRQGASYGYTF.

This rearrangement joins TRBV10-3 to TRBJ1-2, with a weak D call TRBD1 (6 bases). This CDR3 has 15 amino acids. The germline CDR1 and CDR2 sequences are ENHRY and SYGVKD. V dropped 0 bases and J dropped 4 bases, with 12 bases sitting between them. The CDR3 nucleotides are TGTGCCATCAGTGAGTCGGCAGGGGAAGCCTATGGCTACACCTTC. This translates into CAISESAGEAYGYTF.

Here the CDR3 DNA reads TGTGCCACCCAGACTCCCGTAGAACAGACCCAGTACTTC. Its translation is CATQTPVEQTQYF. The chain carries TRBV2 and TRBJ2-5, with D hard to call. The CDR3 runs to 13 residues. Trimming removed 10 bases at V and 6 bases at J, with 18 bases between. The germline V gene has CDR1 SNHLY and CDR2 FYNNEI.

The chain joins TRBV28 to TRBJ2-7; D ambiguous. Germline CDR1 MDHEN, CDR2 SYDVKM. This CDR3 is built from 12 residues. Trimming stripped 6 bases from V and 3 bases from J, with 9 bases between. CDR3 sequence reads: CASRAAVYEQYF. CDR3 nucleotide sequence: TGTGCCAGCAGAGCCGCGGTCTACGAGCAGTACTTC. Full variable domain (remainder filled in from reference TRBV28 and TRBJ2-7): DVKVTQSSRYLVKRTGEKVFLECVQDMDHENMFWYRQDPGLGLRLIYFSYDVKMKEKGDIPEGYSVSREKKERFSLILESASTNQTSMYLCASRAAVYEQYFGPGTRLTVT.

The chain combines TRBV14 with TRBJ1-1, with 8 bases lining up with TRBD1. Germline lookup yields CDR1 SGHDN and CDR2 FVKESK. V lost 1 base to trimming and J lost 4 bases; unmatched junction nucleotides: 8. This CDR3 has 16 amino acids. The CDR3 DNA follows: TGTGCCAGCAGCCAAGTAACAGGGGGTTGGGGCACTGAAGCTTTCTTT. Translation gives CASSQVTGGWGTEAFF.

The chain uses TRBV18 and TRBJ2-7; perhaps TRBD2 as D (5 bases). Trimming cost V 0 bases and J 3 bases, with 12 bases left between them. Germline CDR1 is KGHSH and CDR2 is LQKENI. This CDR3 region has 15 residues. The CDR3 DNA reads as TGTGCCAGCTCACCACCATCGGGTGACTACTACGAGCAGTACTTC. This sequence encodes CASSPPSGDYYEQYF.

The chain couples TRBV11-2 to TRBJ2-1, with 9 bases aligning to TRBD2. V lost 6 bases to trimming and J lost 1 base; unmatched junction nucleotides: 7. The CDR3 has 16 residues. The V gene's germline CDR1 is SGHAT and CDR2 FQNNGV. CDR3 sequence reads: CASRFSGRSSYNEQFF. The CDR3 DNA follows: TGTGCCAGCAGATTTAGCGGGAGAAGTTCCTACAATGAGCAGTTCTTC.

This clone is a singleton in its sample. The genes are TRBV6-6 and TRBJ2-5, with TRBD2 matching over 7 bases. The CDR3 extends over 12 amino acids. CDR1 MNHNY and CDR2 SVGAGI come from the germline V gene (reference sequence). Germline trimming cut 11 bases from V and 7 bases from J; bases unmatched to any gene: 10. The CDR3 DNA is TGTGCCTTACGGGGGGTTGGTTGGACCCAGTACTTC. This gives the protein CALRGVGWTQYF.